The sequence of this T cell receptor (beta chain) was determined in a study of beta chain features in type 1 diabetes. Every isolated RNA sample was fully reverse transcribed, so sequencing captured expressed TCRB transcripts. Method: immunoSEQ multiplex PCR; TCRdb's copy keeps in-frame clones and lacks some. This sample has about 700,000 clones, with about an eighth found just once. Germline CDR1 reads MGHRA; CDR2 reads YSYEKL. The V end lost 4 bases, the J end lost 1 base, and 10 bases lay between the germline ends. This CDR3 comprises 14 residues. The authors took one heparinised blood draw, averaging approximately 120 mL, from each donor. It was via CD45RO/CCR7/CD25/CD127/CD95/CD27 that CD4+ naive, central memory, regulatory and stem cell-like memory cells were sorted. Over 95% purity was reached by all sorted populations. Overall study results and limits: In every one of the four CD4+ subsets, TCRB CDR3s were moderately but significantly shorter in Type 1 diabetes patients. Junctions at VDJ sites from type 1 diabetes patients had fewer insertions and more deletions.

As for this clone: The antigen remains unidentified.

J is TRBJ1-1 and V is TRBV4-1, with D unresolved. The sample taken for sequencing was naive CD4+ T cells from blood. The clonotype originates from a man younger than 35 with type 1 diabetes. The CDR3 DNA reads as TGCGCCAGCAGCCCGGAGAGGAAGAACACTGAAGCTTTCTTT. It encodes CASSPERKNTEAFF.